This T cell receptor beta chain was captured in a study of T cells in Graves' hyperthyroidism and ophthalmopathy. Study results and limitations: It was a median approximately 6.9 months before onset that the model predicted ophthalmopathy.

Turning to this clonotype: Its matching antigen is unknown.

Trimming at V came to 6 bases and at J to 2 bases, leaving 8 bases not matched to a gene. Per germline, CDR1 LNHDA and CDR2 SQIVND (reference sequence). The CDR3 extends over 15 amino acids. These patients, aged 18 to 65, had recently diagnosed hyperthyroidism lasting under 2 months. The study left out patients who had uncontrolled infection, other autoimmune disease, pregnancy or lactation. RNA transcripts were the template for amplifying TCR beta CDR3 regions. HTBI primers drove first-round RT-PCR of the TCR CDR3. TCRdb re-called the multiplex PCR reads through MiXCR, storing one row per CDR3 protein. The repertoire holds under 700,000 distinct CDR3 sequences, under 60% seen once, with roughly 8.2% in the top ten.

This receptor was taken from a woman aged 18-35 years with Graves' hyperthyroidism. The chain combines TRBV19 with TRBJ2-7, with 9 positions matching TRBD2. Sequenced material: peripheral blood or thyroid tissue (not recorded which). The CDR3 sequence is CASSSIAGETYEQYF. The CDR3 region has the DNA TGTGCCAGTAGCAGTATAGCGGGAGAGACCTACGAGCAGTACTTC.